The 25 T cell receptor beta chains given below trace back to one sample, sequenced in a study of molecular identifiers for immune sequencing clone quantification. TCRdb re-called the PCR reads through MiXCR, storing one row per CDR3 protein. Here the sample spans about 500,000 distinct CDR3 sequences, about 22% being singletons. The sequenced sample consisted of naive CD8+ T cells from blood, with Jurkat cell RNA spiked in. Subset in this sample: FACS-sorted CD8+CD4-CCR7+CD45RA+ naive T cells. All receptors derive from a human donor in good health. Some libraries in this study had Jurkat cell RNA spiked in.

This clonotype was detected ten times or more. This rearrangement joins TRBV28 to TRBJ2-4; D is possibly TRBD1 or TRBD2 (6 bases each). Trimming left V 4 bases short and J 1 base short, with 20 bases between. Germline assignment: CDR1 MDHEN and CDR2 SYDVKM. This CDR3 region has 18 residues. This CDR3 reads CASSYKYREVGAKNIQYF. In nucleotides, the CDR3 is TGTGCCAGCAGTTATAAATACAGGGAGGTCGGGGCCAAAAACATTCAGTACTTC.

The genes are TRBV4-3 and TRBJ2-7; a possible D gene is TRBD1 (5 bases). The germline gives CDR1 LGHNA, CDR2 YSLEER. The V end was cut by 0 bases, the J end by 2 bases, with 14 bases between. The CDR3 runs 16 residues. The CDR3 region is CASSQDVGHSPYEQYF. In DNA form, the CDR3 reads TGCGCCAGCAGCCAAGATGTCGGACATAGCCCCTACGAGCAGTACTTC.

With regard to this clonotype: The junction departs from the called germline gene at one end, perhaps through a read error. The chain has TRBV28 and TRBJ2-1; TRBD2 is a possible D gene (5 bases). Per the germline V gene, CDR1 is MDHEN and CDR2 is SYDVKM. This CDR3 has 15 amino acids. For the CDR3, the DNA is TGTGCCTGCAGACCCCACACGGTCGCGGGCAATGAGCAGTTCTTC. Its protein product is CACRPHTVAGNEQFF.

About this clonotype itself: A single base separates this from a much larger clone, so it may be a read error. The CDR3 nucleotides read TGTGCCAGCTCACTTGGGGCCAGCGTCCTGACTTTC. Encoded protein: CASSLGASVLTF. The rearrangement uses TRBV18 and TRBJ2-6; perhaps TRBD1 as D (5 bases). Germline V gene sequence: CDR1 KGHSH, CDR2 LQKENI. This CDR3 region has 12 residues.

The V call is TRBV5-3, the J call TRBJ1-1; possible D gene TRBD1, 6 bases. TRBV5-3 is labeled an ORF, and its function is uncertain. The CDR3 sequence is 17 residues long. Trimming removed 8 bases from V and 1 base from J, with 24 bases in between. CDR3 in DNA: TGTGCCAGCAGCCCAAGACTAACAGGGTTGGAGAACACTGAAGCTTTCTTT. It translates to CASSPRLTGLENTEAFF.

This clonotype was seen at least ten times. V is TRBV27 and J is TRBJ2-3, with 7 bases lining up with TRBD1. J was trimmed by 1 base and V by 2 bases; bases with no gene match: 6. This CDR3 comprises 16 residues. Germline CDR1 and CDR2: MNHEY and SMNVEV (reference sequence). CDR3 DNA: TGTGCCAGCAGTTTACAGGGGGTTTCGGGCACAGATACGCAGTATTTT. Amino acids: CASSLQGVSGTDTQYF.

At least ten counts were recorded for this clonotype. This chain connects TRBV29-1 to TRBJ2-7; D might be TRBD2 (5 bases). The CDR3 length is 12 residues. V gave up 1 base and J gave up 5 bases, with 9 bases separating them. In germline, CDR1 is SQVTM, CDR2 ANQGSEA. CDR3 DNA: TGCAGCGTTGAAGGGATCGGGGACGAGCAGTACTTC. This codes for CSVEGIGDEQYF.

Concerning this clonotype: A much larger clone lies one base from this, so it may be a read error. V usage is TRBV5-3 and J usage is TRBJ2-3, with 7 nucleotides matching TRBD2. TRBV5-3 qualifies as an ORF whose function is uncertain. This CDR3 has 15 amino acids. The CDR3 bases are TGTGCCAGCAGCTTTGGGGGAGGGCCGGTATTTGGGCAGTATTTT. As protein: CASSFGGGPVFGQYF.

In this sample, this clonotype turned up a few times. CDR3 protein: CASSLATGYHYEQYF. The CDR3 region has the DNA TGTGCCAGCAGTTTAGCTACAGGGTACCACTACGAGCAGTACTTC. The V and J genes are TRBV27 and TRBJ2-7, with D possibly matching TRBD1 (6 bases). With 2 bases removed from V and 3 bases from J, the gap between germline ends came to 14 bases. There are 15 residues in the CDR3. In germline, CDR1 is MNHEY, CDR2 SMNVEV (reference sequence).

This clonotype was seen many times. The CDR3, as DNA: TGTGCCAGCAGCCAGACAAGCTACTACGAGCAGTACTTC. Encoded protein: CASSQTSYYEQYF. The chain carries TRBV16 and TRBJ2-7; no clear D. The CDR3 contains 13 residues. The V and J ends lost 3 bases and 3 bases respectively, with 9 bases between them. Looked up from germline, CDR1 is KGHSY and CDR2 is FQNENV.

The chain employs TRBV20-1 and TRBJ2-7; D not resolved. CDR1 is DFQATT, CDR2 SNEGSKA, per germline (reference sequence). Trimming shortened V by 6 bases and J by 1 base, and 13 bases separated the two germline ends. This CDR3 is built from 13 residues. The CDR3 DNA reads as TGCAGTGCAGAGACCAACGAATCCTACGAGCAGTACTTC. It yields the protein CSAETNESYEQYF.

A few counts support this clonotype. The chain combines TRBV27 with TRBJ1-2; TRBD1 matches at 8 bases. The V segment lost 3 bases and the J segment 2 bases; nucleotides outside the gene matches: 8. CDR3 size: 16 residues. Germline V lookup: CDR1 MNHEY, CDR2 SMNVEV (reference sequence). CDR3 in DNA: TGTGCCAGCAGTTTTCCGACCGGGACAGGAAACTATGGCTACACCTTC. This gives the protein CASSFPTGTGNYGYTF.

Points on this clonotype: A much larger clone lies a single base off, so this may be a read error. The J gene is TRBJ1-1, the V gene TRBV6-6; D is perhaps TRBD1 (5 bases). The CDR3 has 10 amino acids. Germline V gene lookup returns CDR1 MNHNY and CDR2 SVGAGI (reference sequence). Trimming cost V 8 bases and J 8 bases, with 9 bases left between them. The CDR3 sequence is CASGAGEAFF. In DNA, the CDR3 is TGTGCCAGCGGAGCAGGGGAAGCTTTCTTT.

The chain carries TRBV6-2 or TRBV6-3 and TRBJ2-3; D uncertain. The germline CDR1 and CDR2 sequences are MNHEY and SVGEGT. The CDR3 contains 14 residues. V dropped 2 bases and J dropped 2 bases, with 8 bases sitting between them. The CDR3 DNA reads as TGTGCCAGCAGTTACACGAGGACCACAGATACGCAGTATTTT. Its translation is CASSYTRTTDTQYF.

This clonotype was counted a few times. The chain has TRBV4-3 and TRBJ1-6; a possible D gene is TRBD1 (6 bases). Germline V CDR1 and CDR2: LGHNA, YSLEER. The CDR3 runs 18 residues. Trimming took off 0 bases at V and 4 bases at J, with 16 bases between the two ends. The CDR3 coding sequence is TGCGCCAGCAGCCAAGATTGGGGGGGCCCAGGGTATAATTCACCCCTCCACTTT. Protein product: CASSQDWGGPGYNSPLHF.

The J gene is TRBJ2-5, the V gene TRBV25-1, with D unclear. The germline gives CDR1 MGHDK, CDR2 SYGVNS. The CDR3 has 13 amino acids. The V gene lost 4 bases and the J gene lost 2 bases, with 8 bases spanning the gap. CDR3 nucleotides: TGTGCCAGCAGTGGTGGGATGCAAGAGACCCAGTACTTC. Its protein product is CASSGGMQETQYF.

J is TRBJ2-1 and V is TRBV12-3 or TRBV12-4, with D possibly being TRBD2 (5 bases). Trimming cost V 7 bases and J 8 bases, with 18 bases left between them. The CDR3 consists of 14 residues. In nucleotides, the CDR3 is TGTGCCAGCAACCTCGGTTACGGGGAAGATGAGCAGTTCTTC. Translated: CASNLGYGEDEQFF.

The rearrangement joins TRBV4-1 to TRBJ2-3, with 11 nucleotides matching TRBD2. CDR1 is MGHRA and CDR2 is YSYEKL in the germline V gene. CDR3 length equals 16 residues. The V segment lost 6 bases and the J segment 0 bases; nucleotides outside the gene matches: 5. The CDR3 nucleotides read TGCGCCAGCAGGGTAGCGGGAGGGCCGAGCACAGATACGCAGTATTTT. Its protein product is CASRVAGGPSTDTQYF.

CDR3 residues: CASSLSWRTGDTDTQYF. As DNA, the CDR3 is TGTGCCAGCAGCTTAAGTTGGCGAACCGGGGACACAGATACGCAGTATTTT. This chain connects TRBV7-8 to TRBJ2-3; TRBD2 might be the D (5 bases). In germline, CDR1 is SGHVS, CDR2 FQNEAQ. This CDR3 is 17 amino acids long. V was cut by 2 bases and J by 2 bases, with 17 bases left in between.

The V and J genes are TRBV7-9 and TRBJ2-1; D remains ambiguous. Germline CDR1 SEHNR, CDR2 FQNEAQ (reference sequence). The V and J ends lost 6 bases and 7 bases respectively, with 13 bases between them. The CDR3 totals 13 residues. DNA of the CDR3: TGTGCCAGCAGACGAGAGGTCAGAAATGAGCAGTTCTTC. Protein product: CASRREVRNEQFF.

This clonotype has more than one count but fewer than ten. DNA for the CDR3: TGTGCCAGCAGGTTCACAGGGGGGATAGCTTTCTTT. Protein sequence: CASRFTGGIAFF. This chain links TRBV6-5 with TRBJ1-1, with 8 bases identical to TRBD1. Unmatched junction bases numbered 7, after V lost 6 bases and J lost 10 bases. The germline V gene encodes CDR1 MNHEY and CDR2 SVGAGI. CDR3 length equals 12 residues.

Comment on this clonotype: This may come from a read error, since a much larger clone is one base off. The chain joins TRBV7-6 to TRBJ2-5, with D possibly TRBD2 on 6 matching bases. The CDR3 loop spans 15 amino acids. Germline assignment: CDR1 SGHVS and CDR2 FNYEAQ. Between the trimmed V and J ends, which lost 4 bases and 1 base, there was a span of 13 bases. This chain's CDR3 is CASSWDFRSQETQYF. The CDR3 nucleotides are TGTGCCAGCAGCTGGGACTTCCGGAGCCAAGAGACCCAGTACTTC.

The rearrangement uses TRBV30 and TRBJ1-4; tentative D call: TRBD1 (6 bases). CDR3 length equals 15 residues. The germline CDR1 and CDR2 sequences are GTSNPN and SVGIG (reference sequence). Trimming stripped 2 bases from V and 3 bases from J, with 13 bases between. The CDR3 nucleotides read TGTGCCTGGAGTCCCTCCTACAGGGCTAATGAAAAACTGTTTTTT. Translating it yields CAWSPSYRANEKLFF. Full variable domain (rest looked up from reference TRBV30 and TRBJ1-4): SQTIHQWPATLVQPVGSPLSLECTVEGTSNPNLYWYRQAAGRGLQLLFYSVGIGQISSEVPQNLSASRPQDRQFILSSKKLLLSDSGFYLCAWSPSYRANEKLFFGSGTQLSVL.

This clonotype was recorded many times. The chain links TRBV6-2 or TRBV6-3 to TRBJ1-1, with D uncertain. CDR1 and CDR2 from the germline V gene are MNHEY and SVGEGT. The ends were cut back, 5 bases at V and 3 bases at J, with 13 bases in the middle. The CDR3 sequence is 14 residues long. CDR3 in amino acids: CASSNPYLDTEAFF. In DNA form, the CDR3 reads TGTGCCAGCAGTAATCCCTATTTGGACACTGAAGCTTTCTTT.

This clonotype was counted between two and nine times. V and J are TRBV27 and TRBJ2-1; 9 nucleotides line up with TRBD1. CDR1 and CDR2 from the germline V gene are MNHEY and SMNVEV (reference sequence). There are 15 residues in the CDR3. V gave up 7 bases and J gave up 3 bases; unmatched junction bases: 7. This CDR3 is CASTSGTGFYNEQFF. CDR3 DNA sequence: TGTGCCAGCACTTCCGGGACAGGGTTCTACAATGAGCAGTTCTTC.